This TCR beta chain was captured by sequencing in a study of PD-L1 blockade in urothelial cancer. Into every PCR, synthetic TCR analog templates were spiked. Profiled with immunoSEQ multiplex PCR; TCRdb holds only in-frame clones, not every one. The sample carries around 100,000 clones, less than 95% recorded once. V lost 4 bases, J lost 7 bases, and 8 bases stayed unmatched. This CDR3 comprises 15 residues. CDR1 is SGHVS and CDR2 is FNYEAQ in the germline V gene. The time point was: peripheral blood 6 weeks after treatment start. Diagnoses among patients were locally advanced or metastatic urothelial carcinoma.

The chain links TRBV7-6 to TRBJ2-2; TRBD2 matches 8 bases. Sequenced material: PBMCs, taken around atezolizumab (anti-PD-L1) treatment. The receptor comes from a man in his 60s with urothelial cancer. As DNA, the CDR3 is TGTGCCAGCAGCTCAACTTCGGGGGGGATCGGGGAGCTGTTTTTT. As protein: CASSSTSGGIGELFF.